The rows below give T cell receptor beta chains drawn from one sample of a study of T cells after posttransplantation cyclophosphamide. Libraries were prepared by immunoSEQ multiplex PCR; TCRdb keeps only in-frame clonotypes and omits some of them. The sample yields 16,000 or so clones, without any singletons. The material sequenced was PBMCs, taken after allogeneic stem cell transplant with posttransplant cyclophosphamide. The source is a female patient between 25 and 45 years old who received an allogeneic stem cell transplant from a related donor, was CMV-positive, and had no GVHD. A subset of T cells may come from the graft donor. Both conserved end residues are part of each CDR3. A D gene is named only where the DNA matches it firmly. Clone sizes are given selectively: once, few, many, or a class where the clone is expanded.

clone size: -
J gene: TRBJ1-6
D gene: -
V gene: TRBV19
CDR3 DNA: TGTGCCAGTAGTACAAACAGGTTATATAATTCACCCCTCCACTTT
CDR3 protein: CASSTNRLYNSPLHF

clone size: many
J gene: TRBJ2-5
D gene: -
V gene: TRBV2
CDR3 DNA: TGTGCCAGCAGTGAACCCTCCTCCCGGGAGACCCAGTACTTC
CDR3 protein: CASSEPSSRETQYF

clone size: many
J gene: TRBJ2-7
D gene: -
V gene: TRBV30
CDR3 DNA: TGTGCCTGGAGTCACCTCTTAGCGCGGACCTACGAGCAGTACTTC
CDR3 protein: CAWSHLLARTYEQYF

clone size: many
J gene: TRBJ2-1
D gene: TRBD2
V gene: TRBV5-1
CDR3 DNA: TGCGCCAGCAGCTTGGCGACTAGCGGGAGGTCGGATGAGCAGTTCTTC
CDR3 protein: CASSLATSGRSDEQFF

clone size: many
J gene: TRBJ2-2
D gene: TRBD2
V gene: TRBV5-4
CDR3 DNA: TGTGCCAGCAGCTCCGGGACTATTCAGGGACCCGGGGAGCTGTTTTTT
CDR3 protein: CASSSGTIQGPGELFF

clone size: many
J gene: TRBJ2-3
D gene: TRBD2
V gene: TRBV28
CDR3 DNA: TGTGCCAGCATGGAGGGAGGGAGCGGTACGCAGTATTTT
CDR3 protein: CASMEGGSGTQYF

clone size: many
J gene: TRBJ1-5
D gene: TRBD1
V gene: TRBV28
CDR3 DNA: TGTGCCGGCGGTTGGAGGACAGGAGAAAACTATCAGCCCCAGCATTTT
CDR3 protein: CAGGWRTGENYQPQHF

clone size: many
J gene: TRBJ2-7
D gene: TRBD1
V gene: TRBV7-2
CDR3 DNA: TGTGCCAGCAGCTTAGATGGGACAGGGACCCACGAGCAGTACTTC
CDR3 protein: CASSLDGTGTHEQYF

clone size: many
J gene: TRBJ1-3
D gene: TRBD1
V gene: TRBV4-1
CDR3 DNA: TGCGCCAGCAGCCACACGTCCGGGACAGGGAAAATCATTGCTGGAAACACCATATATTTT
CDR3 protein: CASSHTSGTGKIIAGNTIYF

clone size: many
J gene: TRBJ1-3
D gene: -
V gene: TRBV7-9
CDR3 DNA: TGTGCCAGCAGCTTAGGCCGGGGAGGTTCTGGAAACACCATATATTTT
CDR3 protein: CASSLGRGGSGNTIYF

clone size: few
J gene: TRBJ2-7
D gene: TRBD1
V gene: TRBV6-5
CDR3 DNA: TGTGCCAGCAGTCGACAGGGTATGGTCCACGAGCAGTACTTC
CDR3 protein: CASSRQGMVHEQYF

clone size: many
J gene: TRBJ2-7
D gene: TRBD1
V gene: TRBV7-9
CDR3 DNA: TGTGCCAGCAGCATGACAGGGACAGGAGAGCAGTACTTC
CDR3 protein: CASSMTGTGEQYF

clone size: many
J gene: TRBJ2-1
D gene: -
V gene: TRBV11-3
CDR3 DNA: TGTGCCAGCAGCTTACCCTCAGTCGGGGGAGACAATGAGCAGTTCTTC
CDR3 protein: CASSLPSVGGDNEQFF

clone size: -
J gene: TRBJ1-6
D gene: -
V gene: TRBV5-4
CDR3 DNA: TGTGCCAGCAGCTTGAAGGAACAGGGTAATTCACCCCTCCACTTT
CDR3 protein: CASSLKEQGNSPLHF

clone size: many
J gene: TRBJ2-2
D gene: -
V gene: TRBV7-3
CDR3 DNA: TGTGCCAGCAGCTTAGGGCTAGCCGTTAACACCGGGGAGCTGTTTTTT
CDR3 protein: CASSLGLAVNTGELFF

clone size: many
J gene: TRBJ2-7
D gene: TRBD2
V gene: TRBV5-1
CDR3 DNA: TGCGCCAGCAGCTTGGCCCTAGCGGGAGGAGGGACCTACGAGCAGTACTTC
CDR3 protein: CASSLALAGGGTYEQYF

clone size: many
J gene: TRBJ2-1
D gene: TRBD2
V gene: TRBV5-1
CDR3 DNA: TGCGCCAGCAGCATGAGGACTAGAAGCCATGAGCAGTTCTTC
CDR3 protein: CASSMRTRSHEQFF

clone size: many
J gene: TRBJ1-4
D gene: -
V gene: TRBV7-9
CDR3 DNA: TGTGCCAGCAGCATGGCACAGGGATTATTCGAAAAACTGTTTTTT
CDR3 protein: CASSMAQGLFEKLFF

clone size: many
J gene: TRBJ2-1
D gene: TRBD2
V gene: TRBV7-7
CDR3 DNA: TGTGCCAGCAGCCCGGGGGGTCCGGGACTAGCGGACAATGAGCAGTTCTTC
CDR3 protein: CASSPGGPGLADNEQFF

clone size: many
J gene: TRBJ1-3
D gene: -
V gene: TRBV4-3
CDR3 DNA: TGCGCCAGCAGCCAAGATTCGCTGGGGGCAGGAAACACCATATATTTT
CDR3 protein: CASSQDSLGAGNTIYF

clone size: many
J gene: TRBJ2-1
D gene: -
V gene: TRBV30
CDR3 DNA: TGTGCCTGGAGTGTAAGCGAGAATGAGCAGTTCTTC
CDR3 protein: CAWSVSENEQFF

clone size: many
J gene: TRBJ1-5
D gene: -
V gene: TRBV2
CDR3 DNA: TGTGCCAGCAGTGACCCGGTTAGGGGTTCCAATCAGCCCCAGCATTTT
CDR3 protein: CASSDPVRGSNQPQHF

clone size: many
J gene: TRBJ2-2
D gene: TRBD1
V gene: TRBV9
CDR3 DNA: TGTGCCAGCAGCGTAGATGGACAGGGGTACACCGGGGAGCTGTTTTTT
CDR3 protein: CASSVDGQGYTGELFF

clone size: many
J gene: TRBJ2-1
D gene: TRBD2
V gene: TRBV29-1
CDR3 DNA: TGCAGCGTCCACCCCGGGACTAGCAATGAGCAGTTCTTC
CDR3 protein: CSVHPGTSNEQFF

clone size: many
J gene: TRBJ1-2
D gene: TRBD1
V gene: TRBV7-3
CDR3 DNA: TGTGCCAGCAGCTTAACGTTCCAGGGGGCAATCAATGGCTACACCTTC
CDR3 protein: CASSLTFQGAINGYTF

clone size: many
J gene: TRBJ1-2
D gene: -
V gene: TRBV5-8
CDR3 DNA: TGTGCCAGCAGCTTTCTCCGCTATGGCTACACCTTC
CDR3 protein: CASSFLRYGYTF

clone size: many
J gene: TRBJ2-3
D gene: -
V gene: TRBV5-4
CDR3 DNA: TGTGCCAGCAGCTTGCCCAGGGTGCCAGATACGCAGTATTTT
CDR3 protein: CASSLPRVPDTQYF

clone size: many
J gene: TRBJ2-3
D gene: TRBD2
V gene: TRBV7-3
CDR3 DNA: TGTGCCAGCAGTTTACTAGCGGGGTCCACAGATACGCAGTATTTT
CDR3 protein: CASSLLAGSTDTQYF

clone size: many
J gene: TRBJ1-1
D gene: -
V gene: TRBV30
CDR3 DNA: TGTGCCTGGAGTATCAGGGTTACTGAAGCTTTCTTT
CDR3 protein: CAWSIRVTEAFF

clone size: -
J gene: TRBJ1-5
D gene: TRBD1
V gene: TRBV6-5
CDR3 DNA: TGTGCCAGCAGACAGGGGGCAGGCAATCAGCCCCAGCATTTT
CDR3 protein: CASRQGAGNQPQHF

clone size: many
J gene: TRBJ2-6
D gene: TRBD1
V gene: TRBV10-3
CDR3 DNA: TGTGCCACCTGGACAGGGGGCGCGCAGGGGGCCAACGTCCTGACTTTC
CDR3 protein: CATWTGGAQGANVLTF

clone size: many
J gene: TRBJ1-1
D gene: -
V gene: TRBV7-2
CDR3 DNA: TGTGCCAGCAGCTTAGCCCTAGCGGGGGCCCCCAAAGCTTTCTTT
CDR3 protein: CASSLALAGAPKAFF

clone size: -
J gene: TRBJ2-1
D gene: -
V gene: TRBV7-2
CDR3 DNA: TGTGCCAGCAGCCCCACCGCGGAGGGGTCCTACAATGAGCAGTTCTTC
CDR3 protein: CASSPTAEGSYNEQFF

clone size: many
J gene: TRBJ2-7
D gene: -
V gene: TRBV10-3
CDR3 DNA: TGTGCCATCATGGACGTACTGGACAGATCTTCCTACGAGCAGTACTTC
CDR3 protein: CAIMDVLDRSSYEQYF

clone size: many
J gene: TRBJ1-4
D gene: -
V gene: TRBV5-5
CDR3 DNA: TGTGCCAGCAGCTTGGCCTTAGGGGCCGCGGACGAAAAACTGTTTTTT
CDR3 protein: CASSLALGAADEKLFF

clone size: many
J gene: TRBJ1-5
D gene: TRBD1
V gene: TRBV6-6
CDR3 DNA: TGTGCCAGCCTACCGGGACAGGGTTTTCAGCCCCAGCATTTT
CDR3 protein: CASLPGQGFQPQHF

clone size: many
J gene: TRBJ1-3
D gene: TRBD1
V gene: TRBV7-9
CDR3 DNA: TGTGCCAGCAGCTCCAGGACAGGGGCAAGAGGAAACACCATATATTTT
CDR3 protein: CASSSRTGARGNTIYF

clone size: many
J gene: TRBJ2-2
D gene: TRBD1
V gene: TRBV6-4
CDR3 DNA: TGTGCCAGCAGTGACGAGGACAGGGGGGCCGGGGAGCTGTTTTTT
CDR3 protein: CASSDEDRGAGELFF

clone size: many
J gene: TRBJ2-7
D gene: TRBD1
V gene: TRBV11-3
CDR3 DNA: TGTGCCAGCAGCTCCCGAACGGTACAGGGGAGCTCCTACGAGCAGTACTTC
CDR3 protein: CASSSRTVQGSSYEQYF

clone size: many
J gene: TRBJ1-2
D gene: TRBD1
V gene: TRBV5-1
CDR3 DNA: TGCGCCAGCAGCTTAGACAGGGGCTCGGGAGGCTACACCTTC
CDR3 protein: CASSLDRGSGGYTF

clone size: many
J gene: TRBJ2-3
D gene: -
V gene: TRBV7-2
CDR3 DNA: TGTGCCAGCAGCTTCTCCCCTGCAGTCGAGGCAGATACGCAGTATTTT
CDR3 protein: CASSFSPAVEADTQYF

clone size: many
J gene: TRBJ2-3
D gene: -
V gene: TRBV10-3
CDR3 DNA: TGTGCCATCAGGGAATCATCGGGACTTGGCACAGATACGCAGTATTTT
CDR3 protein: CAIRESSGLGTDTQYF

clone size: -
J gene: TRBJ2-7
D gene: TRBD1
V gene: TRBV25-1
CDR3 DNA: TGTGCCAGCAGTGATTTACAGGGGGGCTACGAGCAGTACTTC
CDR3 protein: CASSDLQGGYEQYF

clone size: many
J gene: TRBJ2-4
D gene: TRBD2
V gene: TRBV6-5
CDR3 DNA: TGTGCCAGCAGTTGGTCTAGCGGGAGAGCCAAAAACATTCAGTACTTC
CDR3 protein: CASSWSSGRAKNIQYF

clone size: many
J gene: TRBJ2-1
D gene: TRBD1
V gene: TRBV6-1
CDR3 DNA: TGTGCCAGCACCCCAGGGGGAGTTGAGCAGTTCTTC
CDR3 protein: CASTPGGVEQFF

clone size: -
J gene: TRBJ2-7
D gene: -
V gene: TRBV4-3
CDR3 DNA: TGCGCCAGCAGCCAAGGAGTCTACTACGAGCAGTACTTC
CDR3 protein: CASSQGVYYEQYF